Listed below are T cell receptor beta chains from one sample, sequenced in a study of a mutant IDH1 vaccine in newly diagnosed glioma. Here immunoSEQ multiplex PCR was the method, and the copy in TCRdb shows in-frame clones only, minus some. The sample lists around 50,000 clones, around 90% occurring once. For these receptors, no antigen is known. This material consisted of PBMCs, taken from a glioma patient whose treatment included an IDH1 peptide vaccine. The receptors were sampled from a woman aged 40 to 55 with glioma. The CDR3 runs from the conserved cysteine through the conserved F or W. D genes are given only for firm matches. Expanded clones get a size class; other rows say once, few or many, or leave the size out.

CDR3 DNA	CDR3 protein	clone size	D gene	J gene	V gene
TGTGCCAGCAGCTTGCTAGCGGGGGGTGGCACAGATACGCAGTATTTT	CASSLLAGGGTDTQYF	-	TRBD2	TRBJ2-3	TRBV7-9
TGTGCCAGCAGCACCGGCCGGGGGACCAGAACTAACTATGGCTACACCTTC	CASSTGRGTRTNYGYTF	-	-	TRBJ1-2	TRBV5-4
TGTGCCAGCAGTGACTCAGCGGCTAGCACAGATACGCAGTATTTT	CASSDSAASTDTQYF	few	-	TRBJ2-3	TRBV6-4
TGTGCCAGCGGCCTGGGTCTGGACAGGGTGAACACTGAAGCTTTCTTT	CASGLGLDRVNTEAFF	-	TRBD1	TRBJ1-1	TRBV6-6
TGCGCCAGCAGCTTGTCGGTTTTAAGCACAGATACGCAGTATTTT	CASSLSVLSTDTQYF	few	-	TRBJ2-3	TRBV5-1
TGTGCCAGCAAGGTCGGAGGGAACAATGAAAAACTGTTTTTT	CASKVGGNNEKLFF	few	-	TRBJ1-4	TRBV2
TGTGCCAGCAGCGTAGGGTTTGGGACTAGCGCTATCAATGAGCAGTTCTTC	CASSVGFGTSAINEQFF	once	TRBD2	TRBJ2-1	TRBV9
TGTGCCAGCAGTGAAGCCAGGGCGCACACTGAAGCTTTCTTT	CASSEARAHTEAFF	-	-	TRBJ1-1	TRBV25-1
TGTGCCAGCAGCGTGGGGGGGGGCCTTCATGAGCAGTTCTTC	CASSVGGGLHEQFF	once	-	TRBJ2-1	TRBV9
TGTGCCAGCAGCCAAGAAACTGGAGGATACGAGCAGTACTTC	CASSQETGGYEQYF	-	-	TRBJ2-7	TRBV4-2
TGTGCCAGCAGCGTAGAGGGGACTAGCTCAGGTGAGCAGTTCTTC	CASSVEGTSSGEQFF	-	TRBD2	TRBJ2-1	TRBV9
TGTGCCAGCAGCATATCAAGCGGCACTACCTACGAGCAGTACTTC	CASSISSGTTYEQYF	-	-	TRBJ2-7	TRBV7-3
TGCGCCAGCAGCCAGGTCCCTGAGGGGACCCAGTACTTC	CASSQVPEGTQYF	-	-	TRBJ2-5	TRBV5-1
TGTGCCAGCAGCCGGGGACTAGCGGGAACCACAGATACGCAGTATTTT	CASSRGLAGTTDTQYF	-	TRBD2	TRBJ2-3	TRBV5-4
TGTGCCATTATGAGTTCGGGAAGGGACACTGAAGCTTTCTTT	CAIMSSGRDTEAFF	-	-	TRBJ1-1	TRBV7-9
TGTGCCAGGACCGGGACAGGGGATCAGCCCCAGCATTTT	CARTGTGDQPQHF	-	TRBD1	TRBJ1-5	TRBV6-5
TGCGCCAGCAGCGCGGGAGGGCCGCCCTACGAGCAGTACTTC	CASSAGGPPYEQYF	-	TRBD2	TRBJ2-7	TRBV5-1
TGTGCCAGCACGCCCGCCGCGGGTAGGGATACGCAGTATTTT	CASTPAAGRDTQYF	-	-	TRBJ2-3	TRBV6-5
TGCGCCAGCAGCACCCACGGGACAGGGGGCTCTGATGGAGAGACCCAGTACTTC	CASSTHGTGGSDGETQYF	-	TRBD1	TRBJ2-5	TRBV4-3
TGCGCCAGCAGCCGCCAACCTCAGGGGACCGGCGAGCAGTACTTC	CASSRQPQGTGEQYF	-	-	TRBJ2-7	TRBV4-1
TGTGCCAGCAGCTTCCCTCCTCAGCCCCAGCATTTT	CASSFPPQPQHF	once	-	TRBJ1-5	TRBV7-2
TGCGCCAGCAGCCATAGGACAGGGGGCGATGAGCAGTTCTTC	CASSHRTGGDEQFF	-	TRBD1	TRBJ2-1	TRBV4-3
TGTGCCAGTAGTATAGAAAGTAATCAGCCCCAGCATTTT	CASSIESNQPQHF	-	-	TRBJ1-5	TRBV19
TGCAGCGTTGAAGGTCCCGCGCTGAGCTCCTACAATGAGCAGTTCTTC	CSVEGPALSSYNEQFF	-	-	TRBJ2-1	TRBV29-1
TGTGCCATCAGTGAGTCCCAGGGCGGCGATCAGCCCCAGCATTTT	CAISESQGGDQPQHF	once	-	TRBJ1-5	TRBV10-3
TGTGCCAGCTCCCCCCCCACTTACAATGAGCAGTTCTTC	CASSPPTYNEQFF	-	-	TRBJ2-1	TRBV18
TGCGCCAGCACACCATCTGGGGTCGCCGGCCAAGAGACCCAGTACTTC	CASTPSGVAGQETQYF	-	-	TRBJ2-5	TRBV23-1
TGTGCCAGCAACGGACTAGCGTTTGACAATGAGCAGTTCTTC	CASNGLAFDNEQFF	-	TRBD2	TRBJ2-1	TRBV2
TGTGCCAGCTCACCGCTTGAGGCTTATAACTATGGCTACACCTTC	CASSPLEAYNYGYTF	-	-	TRBJ1-2	TRBV18
TGTGCCAGCAGCCGAGCGGGGGATTTGGGAGAGACCCAGTACTTC	CASSRAGDLGETQYF	-	TRBD2	TRBJ2-5	TRBV4-2
TGTGCCAGTAGCCCGAGAAGGGGGGCTAGCAATCAGCCCCAGCATTTT	CASSPRRGASNQPQHF	-	-	TRBJ1-5	TRBV19
TGTGCCAGCAGTTTGACAGGGAGCAATCAGCCCCAGCATTTT	CASSLTGSNQPQHF	-	TRBD1	TRBJ1-5	TRBV28
TGTGCCAGCAGTGCCTCTATGTACTCCTATAATTCACCCCTCCACTTT	CASSASMYSYNSPLHF	-	-	TRBJ1-6	TRBV6-1
TGTGCCAGCAGCCCCCATCACGGTGGCACTGAAGCTTTCTTT	CASSPHHGGTEAFF	-	-	TRBJ1-1	TRBV28
TGTGCCACCCAGGACATGAATGAGCAGTTCTTC	CATQDMNEQFF	-	-	TRBJ2-1	TRBV10-3
TGTGCCAGCAGCTTAATTACCCCTAACCCGAAAGAGACCCAGTACTTC	CASSLITPNPKETQYF	-	-	TRBJ2-5	TRBV7-2
TGTGCCAGCAGTACGGGGGGACTAAACACCGGGGAGCTGTTTTTT	CASSTGGLNTGELFF	-	TRBD2	TRBJ2-2	TRBV6-6
TGTGCCAGCGAAGGACAGGGGGCTAAACCGATTCAGTACTTC	CASEGQGAKPIQYF	once	TRBD1	TRBJ2-4	TRBV2
TGTGCCAGCCGGTTCGGTGGGGTGAACACCGGGGAGCTGTTTTTT	CASRFGGVNTGELFF	-	-	TRBJ2-2	TRBV18
TGTGCCAGCAGGGAGGGACTAGCGGGAGGTAATGAGCAGTTCTTC	CASREGLAGGNEQFF	-	TRBD2	TRBJ2-1	TRBV2
TGCGCCAGCAGCCAAGGCGTGAGTCTCTATGAGCAGTTCTTC	CASSQGVSLYEQFF	-	-	TRBJ2-1	TRBV4-1
TGTGCCAGCGGTTCAAAGGGGAGATTATATGAAGCTTTCTTT	CASGSKGRLYEAFF	-	-	TRBJ1-1	TRBV28
TGTGCCAGCAGTTTTGGGCTAGCGGGGGGTACCGGGGAGCTGTTTTTT	CASSFGLAGGTGELFF	-	TRBD2	TRBJ2-2	TRBV27
TGCAGCGTTGAGGACGGGACTAGAGTACAGGGGCAGTTCTTC	CSVEDGTRVQGQFF	-	TRBD2	TRBJ2-1	TRBV29-1
TGTGCCAGCAGCTTCCGGTGGGCTGGCGAGCAGTACTTC	CASSFRWAGEQYF	-	-	TRBJ2-7	TRBV5-6
TGTGCCAGCAGGGACAGCTTCAGCTCCTACGAGCAGTACTTC	CASRDSFSSYEQYF	-	-	TRBJ2-7	TRBV11-2
TGTGCCAGCAGCTTATCGCTGGGGCCGGGGGCAGATACGCAGTATTTT	CASSLSLGPGADTQYF	-	-	TRBJ2-3	TRBV7-2
TGTGCCTGGAGAACCCTCAAGGGGGGTATCGACGAGCAGTACTTC	CAWRTLKGGIDEQYF	-	-	TRBJ2-7	TRBV30
TGTGCCAGCAGTTACTCCTCGGGAGGGAGTCCCTACGAGCAGTACTTC	CASSYSSGGSPYEQYF	-	TRBD2	TRBJ2-7	TRBV6-5
TGTGCCAGCAGTCCGCCGGGACAGCGCGAGACCCAGTACTTC	CASSPPGQRETQYF	-	TRBD1	TRBJ2-5	TRBV25-1
TGTGCCAGCACTGCCGGGACAGGGGGTAATTCACCCCTCCACTTT	CASTAGTGGNSPLHF	-	TRBD1	TRBJ1-6	TRBV19
TGTGCCCCCCCTCAGTGCGCAACTAATGAAAAACTGTTTTTT	CAPPQCATNEKLFF	-	-	TRBJ1-4	TRBV6-4
TGTGCCAGCAGCTTACATTTCCCGAGGACGGCAAAAAGCTCCTACGAGCAGTACTTC	CASSLHFPRTAKSSYEQYF	few	-	TRBJ2-7	TRBV11-2
TGTGCCTGGAGTCCCCCCGGGGGTGGCGAGCAGTACTTC	CAWSPPGGGEQYF	-	-	TRBJ2-7	TRBV30
TGTGCCAGCAGGGGGGATGGGGGGGCCTACGAGCAGTACTTC	CASRGDGGAYEQYF	-	TRBD2	TRBJ2-7	TRBV25-1
TGTGCCAGCAGTCTAGCAGCCAGCAATCAGCCCCAGCATTTT	CASSLAASNQPQHF	few	-	TRBJ1-5	TRBV2
TGTGCCAGCAGCGTTGAAACAGGGAAAGGCACTGAAGCTTTCTTT	CASSVETGKGTEAFF	-	-	TRBJ1-1	TRBV9
TGTGCCAGCAGTGAAGTGACAGTAAACGGCTACACCTTC	CASSEVTVNGYTF	-	-	TRBJ1-2	TRBV6-1